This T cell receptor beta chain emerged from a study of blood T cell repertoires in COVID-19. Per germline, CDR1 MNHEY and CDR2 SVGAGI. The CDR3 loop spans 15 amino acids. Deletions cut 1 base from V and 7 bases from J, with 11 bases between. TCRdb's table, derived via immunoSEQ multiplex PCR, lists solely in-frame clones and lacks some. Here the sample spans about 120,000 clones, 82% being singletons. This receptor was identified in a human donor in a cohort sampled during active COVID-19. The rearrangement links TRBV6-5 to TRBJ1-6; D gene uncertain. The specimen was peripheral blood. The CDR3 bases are TGTGCCAGCAGTTACTGGTCCGGGGAGAATTCACCCCTCCACTTT. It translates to CASSYWSGENSPLHF.